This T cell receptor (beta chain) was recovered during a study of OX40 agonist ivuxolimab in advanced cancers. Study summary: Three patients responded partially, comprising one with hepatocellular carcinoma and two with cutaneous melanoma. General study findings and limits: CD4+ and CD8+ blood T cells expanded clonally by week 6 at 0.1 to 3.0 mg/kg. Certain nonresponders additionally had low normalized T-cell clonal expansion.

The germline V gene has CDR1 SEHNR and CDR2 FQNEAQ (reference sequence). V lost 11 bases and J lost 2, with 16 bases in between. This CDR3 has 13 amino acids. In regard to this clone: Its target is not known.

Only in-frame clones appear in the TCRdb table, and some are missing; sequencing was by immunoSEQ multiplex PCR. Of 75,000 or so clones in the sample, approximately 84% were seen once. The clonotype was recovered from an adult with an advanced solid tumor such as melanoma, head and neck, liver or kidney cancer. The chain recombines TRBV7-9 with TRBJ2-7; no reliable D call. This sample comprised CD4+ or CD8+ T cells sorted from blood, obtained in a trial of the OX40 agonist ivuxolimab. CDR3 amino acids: CASHSGPTYEQYF. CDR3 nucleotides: TGTGCCTCCCACTCGGGTCCGACCTACGAGCAGTACTTC.